This entry lists 31 T cell receptor beta chains sequenced from one sample in a study of T cell responses to AZD1222 COVID-19 vaccine. TCRdb's copy holds only in-frame clones and misses some; the assay was immunoSEQ multiplex PCR. The data hold under 150,000 clones, with about 94% observed a single time. The sample in question was peripheral blood, obtained on day 0 of AZD1222 vaccination. The receptor set was obtained from an adult in good health.

V gene TRBV28 combines with J gene TRBJ2-3; D possibly matches TRBD1 or TRBD2 (6 bases each). Germline CDR1 reads MDHEN; CDR2 reads SYDVKM. V dropped 7 bases and J dropped 4 bases, with 15 bases sitting between them. The CDR3 is 14 residues long. The CDR3: CASKFPGAADTQYF. The CDR3 DNA sequence: TGTGCCAGCAAATTCCCGGGGGCGGCAGATACGCAGTATTTT.

The V and J genes are TRBV14 and TRBJ1-4, with D unclear. Germline V gene data show CDR1 as SGHDN and CDR2 as FVKESK. V shed 4 bases and J shed 4 bases, with 7 bases lying between them. The CDR3 is 13 residues long. The CDR3 nucleotides read TGTGCCAGCAGCCGCCAACTTAATGAAAAACTGTTTTTT. Protein product: CASSRQLNEKLFF.

The chain uses TRBV7-8 and TRBJ2-1; D is perhaps TRBD1 (5 bases). V lost 6 bases to trimming and J lost 8 bases, with 11 bases between them. CDR3 size: 12 residues. Germline-derived CDR1 and CDR2 are SGHVS and FQNEAQ. CDR3: CASSRGQDEQFF. The CDR3 DNA follows: TGTGCCAGCAGTAGGGGTCAAGATGAGCAGTTCTTC.

This clone was found once. The chain recombines TRBV10-3 with TRBJ1-2, with TRBD1 matching 7 bases. J lost 10 bases, V lost 5 bases, and 7 bases had no gene match. The CDR3 loop spans 12 amino acids. Germline lookup yields CDR1 ENHRY and CDR2 SYGVKD. DNA for the CDR3: TGTGCCATCAGTAGGGCAGGGGGATCCTACACCTTC. The encoded protein is CAISRAGGSYTF.

The chain recombines TRBV6-2 or TRBV6-3 with TRBJ2-7, with a weak D call TRBD2 (5 bases). V was trimmed by 6 bases and J by 6 bases, leaving 12 bases between them. The CDR3 contains 12 residues. Germline CDR1 and CDR2: MNHEY and SVGEGT. CDR3 residues: CASSLTSGEQYF. In nucleotides, the CDR3 is TGTGCCAGCAGCCTCACTAGTGGCGAGCAGTACTTC.

V and J are TRBV18 and TRBJ1-5; no definite D call. In germline, CDR1 is KGHSH, CDR2 LQKENI. The CDR3 consists of 14 residues. Deletions cut 4 bases from V and 5 bases from J, with 12 bases between. As DNA, the CDR3 is TGTGCCAGCTCACGCCAAGAAGGCCATCAGCCCCAGCATTTT. Its translation: CASSRQEGHQPQHF.

The V call is TRBV30, the J call TRBJ2-1; 7 positions match TRBD1. V dropped 2 bases and J dropped 4; count of bases not matched to a gene: 8. CDR1 is GTSNPN, CDR2 SVGIG, per germline (reference sequence). There are 15 residues in the CDR3. The CDR3 region is CAWSRRGGQYNEQFF. The CDR3 bases are TGTGCCTGGAGTCGCCGAGGGGGCCAATACAATGAGCAGTTCTTC.

V is TRBV30 and J is TRBJ1-4, with a possible D match to TRBD1 (5 bases). CDR1 is GTSNPN, CDR2 SVGIG, per germline (reference sequence). Trimming cost V 8 bases and J 6 bases, with 13 bases left between them. The CDR3 spans 12 residues. CDR3 in amino acids: CAVKGFDEKLFF. CDR3 nucleotides: TGTGCCGTGAAGGGGTTTGATGAAAAACTGTTTTTT.

In this sample, this clone turned up a few times. The V gene is TRBV6-1, the J gene TRBJ1-5; D is unresolved. Per germline, CDR1 MNHNS and CDR2 SASEGT. This CDR3 spans 13 amino acids. With 3 bases removed from V and 10 bases from J, the gap between germline ends came to 13 bases. The CDR3 bases are TGTGCCAGCAGTGACAGCGGTGAAAGACCCCAGCATTTT. Protein product: CASSDSGERPQHF.

A few counts support this clone. V is TRBV7-8 and J is TRBJ2-7; TRBD1 matches at 8 bases. CDR1 is SGHVS and CDR2 is FQNEAQ in the germline V gene. The CDR3 is 16 residues long. The V segment lost 6 bases and the J segment 2 bases; nucleotides outside the gene matches: 12. CDR3 protein: CASSQGAGTVTYEQYF. Here the CDR3 DNA reads TGTGCCAGCAGTCAGGGGGCCGGGACAGTTACCTACGAGCAGTACTTC.

The chain employs TRBV9 and TRBJ2-2; tentative D call: TRBD1 (5 bases). This CDR3 comprises 14 residues. V was cut by 2 bases and J by 8 bases, with 13 bases left in between. CDR1 and CDR2 from the germline V gene are SGDLS and YYNGEE. The CDR3 DNA reads as TGTGCCAGCAGCGTGACAGCAGCCTTGGGGGAGCTGTTTTTT. Protein product: CASSVTAALGELFF.

The V call is TRBV3-1 (or the pseudogene TRBV3-2), the J call TRBJ2-5; possible D gene TRBD2, 5 bases. Germline assignment: CDR1 LGHDT and CDR2 YNNKEL (reference sequence). The CDR3 is 15 amino acids. Trimming removed 0 bases at V and 3 bases at J, with 11 bases between. The CDR3 DNA reads TGTGCCAGCAGCCAAGAGAGGAGGAAGAAAGAGACCCAGTACTTC. This translates into CASSQERRKKETQYF.

This clone was counted only a few times. This sequence joins TRBV9 and TRBJ1-2; D might be TRBD1 (6 bases). The V end was cut by 3 bases, the J end by 4 bases, with 19 bases between. Germline values: CDR1 SGDLS, CDR2 YYNGEE. The CDR3 spans 16 residues. CDR3 nucleotides: TGTGCCAGCAGCGCGGAGGGTACAGGGATTGGCTATGGCTACACCTTC. This translates into CASSAEGTGIGYGYTF.

The chain employs TRBV5-1 and TRBJ2-1; D possibly matches TRBD1 or TRBD2 (5 bases each). The CDR3 has 16 residues. V lost 8 bases and J 3 bases, leaving 21 bases between the germline ends. Germline loops: CDR1 SGHRS, CDR2 YFSETQ. The CDR3 DNA follows: TGCGCCAGTTGCGATGGGGACCCTCTACGCTACAATGAGCAGTTCTTC. Its protein is CASCDGDPLRYNEQFF. Full variable domain (missing parts from reference TRBV5-1 and TRBJ2-1): KAGVTQTPRYLIKTRGQQVTLSCSPISGHRSVSWYQQTPGQGLQFLFEYFSETQRNKGNFPGRFSGRQFSNSRSEMNVSTLELGDSALYLCASCDGDPLRYNEQFFGPGTRLTVL.

This chain uses TRBV19 with TRBJ2-7; 10 bases match TRBD2. The CDR3 totals 16 residues. Per germline, CDR1 LNHDA and CDR2 SQIVND (reference sequence). J gave up 4 bases and V 4 bases, and 10 bases lay outside the gene matches. CDR3 loop: CASSTQLAGKVYEQYF. In DNA, the CDR3 is TGTGCCAGTAGTACACAACTAGCGGGGAAGGTTTACGAGCAGTACTTC. Full variable domain (rest looked up from reference TRBV19 and TRBJ2-7): DGGITQSPKYLFRKEGQNVTLSCEQNLNHDAMYWYRQDPGQGLRLIYYSQIVNDFQKGDIAEGYSVSREKKESFPLTVTSAQKNPTAFYLCASSTQLAGKVYEQYFGPGTRLTVT.

V gene TRBV2 combines with J gene TRBJ1-2; tentatively, D is TRBD1 (5 bases). Germline V CDR1 and CDR2: SNHLY, FYNNEI. CDR3 size: 11 residues. Trimming removed 10 bases from V and 8 bases from J, with 14 bases in between. The CDR3 sequence is CAIKGLYGYTF. The CDR3 DNA sequence: TGTGCCATCAAGGGGCTCTACGGCTACACCTTC. The full variable domain, its missing parts supplied by reference TRBV2 and TRBJ1-2, is EPEVTQTPSHQVTQMGQEVILRCVPISNHLYFYWYRQILGQKVEFLVSFYNNEISEKSEIFDDQFSVERPDGSNFTLKIRSTKLEDSAMYFCAIKGLYGYTFGSGTRLTVV.

V gene TRBV9 combines with J gene TRBJ2-3; D unresolved. Trimming pared 7 bases from V and 2 bases from J, leaving 11 bases between. The CDR3 is made up of 13 amino acids. Germline-derived CDR1 and CDR2 are SGDLS and YYNGEE. Here the CDR3 reads CASAVRSTDTQYF. In DNA form, the CDR3 reads TGTGCCAGCGCCGTAAGGTCCACAGATACGCAGTATTTT.

The chain couples TRBV5-6 to TRBJ1-2; D perhaps matches TRBD1 (5 bases). The CDR3 is 13 residues long. Germline V CDR1 and CDR2: SGHDT, YYEEEE. The V end was cut by 3 bases, the J end by 0 bases, with 6 bases between. The CDR3: CASSSGPNYGYTF. As DNA, the CDR3 is TGTGCCAGCAGCTCAGGGCCTAACTATGGCTACACCTTC.

This clone turned up a few times. The chain carries TRBV10-1 and TRBJ2-3; D may match TRBD1 or TRBD2 (5 bases each). This CDR3 is built from 16 residues. Trimming cost V 2 bases and J 6 bases, with 18 bases left between them. The germline CDR1 and CDR2 sequences are WNHNN and SYGVQD (reference sequence). The DNA for the CDR3 is TGCGCCAGCAGTGAGCTTCGTGGGGCTAGCCGGGATACGCAGTATTTT. Its translation is CASSELRGASRDTQYF.

For this clone: In the same sample, other DNA sequences code for this CDR3. The gene calls are TRBV13 and TRBJ1-1, with D possibly matching TRBD1 (5 bases). The length of the CDR3 is 12 residues. Trimming took 3 bases from V and 5 from J, leaving 7 bases between them. Germline V lookup: CDR1 PRHDT, CDR2 FYEKMQ (reference sequence). Here the CDR3 reads CASSFGGTEAFF. DNA of the CDR3: TGTGCCAGCAGCTTCGGGGGGACTGAAGCTTTCTTT.

The chain has TRBV7-2 and TRBJ2-7; D assignment may be TRBD1 or TRBD2 (6 bases each). The CDR3 has 15 residues. V was trimmed by 6 bases and J by 4 bases, leaving 19 bases between them. Per germline, CDR1 SGHTA and CDR2 FQGNSA. The CDR3 region has the DNA TGTGCCAGCAGTTGGGAAGGGGGGACCCTTTACGAGCAGTACTTC. Amino acid sequence: CASSWEGGTLYEQYF.

The sample holds one count of this clone. The V call is TRBV15, the J call TRBJ2-1, with TRBD1 matching over 11 bases. Germline loops: CDR1 LNHNV, CDR2 YYDKDF (reference sequence). The CDR3 runs 15 residues. The V and J ends lost 4 bases and 7 bases, in that order; junction bases with no gene match: 6. The CDR3 coding sequence is TGTGCCACCAGCACAACCGGGACAGGGGGAAATGAGCAGTTCTTC. Residues: CATSTTGTGGNEQFF.

CDR3 in amino acids: CASSLQGIAYGYTF. DNA for the CDR3: TGTGCCAGCAGTTTACAGGGTATCGCCTATGGCTACACCTTC. The chain combines TRBV28 with TRBJ1-2, with D perhaps TRBD1 (5 bases). CDR3 length: 14 amino acids. Deletions cut 2 bases from V and 4 bases from J, with 11 bases between. Germline lookup yields CDR1 MDHEN and CDR2 SYDVKM.

The V gene is TRBV14, the J gene TRBJ1-6; 7 positions match TRBD1. The CDR3 is made up of 14 amino acids. Germline lookup yields CDR1 SGHDN and CDR2 FVKESK. Trimming removed 4 bases from V and 10 bases from J; junction bases left unmatched: 7. In DNA form, the CDR3 reads TGTGCCAGCAGCCCGACAGGGCGGGAATCACCCCTCCACTTT. It encodes CASSPTGRESPLHF.

The chain employs TRBV28 and TRBJ1-5; D might be TRBD1 (5 bases). CDR3 length: 19 residues. Germline CDR1 reads MDHEN; CDR2 reads SYDVKM. Trimming took 5 bases from V and 2 from J, leaving 25 bases between them. In DNA form, the CDR3 reads TGTGCCAGCAGTCAAATCCCCGGGCCTCAAAGAGGGGGCAATCAGCCCCAGCATTTT. Protein sequence: CASSQIPGPQRGGNQPQHF.

The chain's CDR3 is CASSLTVDGGYTF. In DNA form, the CDR3 reads TGCGCCAGCAGCCTGACGGTCGACGGTGGCTACACCTTC. The V call is TRBV5-1, the J call TRBJ1-2; D remains ambiguous. There are 13 residues in the CDR3. Germline loops: CDR1 SGHRS, CDR2 YFSETQ. The V end lost 4 bases, the J end lost 7 bases, and 14 bases lay between the germline ends.

This sequence joins TRBV7-2 and TRBJ2-5; TRBD2 agrees at 10 bases. The CDR3 runs to 16 residues. Germline lookup yields CDR1 SGHTA and CDR2 FQGNSA. Losses at the gene ends were 0 bases for V and 4 bases for J; bases not matched to a gene: 5. The CDR3 bases are TGTGCCAGCAGCTTAGCGATAGCGGGGGGTCGAGAGACCCAGTACTTC. As protein: CASSLAIAGGRETQYF.

J is TRBJ2-1 and V is TRBV28; 7 bases align to TRBD1. The V and J ends lost 4 bases and 7 bases, in that order; junction bases with no gene match: 1. Germline V gives CDR1 MDHEN, CDR2 SYDVKM. CDR3 size: 12 residues. The CDR3 DNA sequence: TGTGCCAGCAGTTACAGGGGAAATGAGCAGTTCTTC. This encodes CASSYRGNEQFF.

The chain couples TRBV27 to TRBJ2-7; the D gene is possibly TRBD2 (6 bases). This CDR3 spans 18 amino acids. The ends were cut back, 0 bases at V and 3 bases at J, with 21 bases in the middle. The germline CDR1 and CDR2 sequences are MNHEY and SMNVEV (reference sequence). The CDR3 is CASSLSSSGRRLYYEQYF. In nucleotides, the CDR3 is TGTGCCAGCAGTTTATCCAGTTCCGGGAGACGGCTTTACTACGAGCAGTACTTC.

The chain joins TRBV30 to TRBJ2-7; the match to TRBD2 covers 11 bases. The CDR3 sequence is 15 residues long. V was pared by 4 bases and J by 2 bases, with 7 bases of the junction left unmatched. Per germline, CDR1 GTSNPN and CDR2 SVGIG (reference sequence). The CDR3, as DNA: TGTGCCTGGACTAGCGGGGGGCCGAAACCCTACGAGCAGTACTTC. Residues: CAWTSGGPKPYEQYF.

The CDR3 DNA reads TGCGCCAGCAGCTCCGTTCAGGACAGTGGTGTCGGAGCTTTCTTT. It codes for CASSSVQDSGVGAFF. The chain is built from TRBV5-1 and TRBJ1-1, with a possible D match to TRBD1 (6 bases). The CDR3 length is 15 residues. In germline, CDR1 is SGHRS, CDR2 YFSETQ. Trimming pared 3 bases from V and 10 bases from J, leaving 22 bases between.